The rows below give T cell receptor beta chains drawn from one sample of a study of T cells in Graves' hyperthyroidism and ophthalmopathy. TCRdb reprocessed the multiplex PCR reads with MiXCR, giving one entry per CDR3 protein. The table has approximately 400,000 distinct CDR3 sequences, around 16% seen once. The sequenced sample was blood. The receptors shown here come from a woman younger than 30 with Graves' hyperthyroidism. Each CDR3 is given with its conserved first and last residue. The order of the fields is clone size, D gene, J gene, V gene, CDR3 protein, CDR3 DNA. A D gene is named only where the DNA matches it firmly. Not every row has a clone size; where given, it reads once, few, many or a size class.

few TRBD2 TRBJ2-1 TRBV29-1 CSVEVPPTSGYNEQFF TGCAGCGTTGAAGTACCGCCGACTAGCGGTTACAATGAGCAGTTCTTC
- TRBD1 TRBJ2-3 TRBV4-1 CASRTGGEFTDTQYF TGCGCCAGTCGGACAGGGGGCGAGTTCACAGATACGCAGTATTTT
many TRBD1 TRBJ1-1 TRBV4-1 CASSPGQLNTEAFF TGCGCCAGCAGCCCGGGACAGTTGAACACTGAAGCTTTCTTT
many TRBD1 TRBJ2-5 TRBV6-5 CASSYSIGFPWTGEETQYF TGTGCCAGCAGTTACTCTATAGGCTTCCCCTGGACAGGGGAAGAGACCCAGTACTTC
- - TRBJ2-6 TRBV28 CASSPSYQSGANVLTF TGTGCCAGCAGCCCCTCGTATCAGTCTGGGGCCAACGTCCTGACTTTC
many - TRBJ1-1 TRBV12-3/TRBV12-4 CASSFVRTINTEAFF TGTGCCAGCAGTTTTGTACGGACAATAAACACTGAAGCTTTCTTT
- TRBD1 TRBJ2-5 TRBV5-1 CASSLGQGAPVQETQYF TGCGCCAGCAGCTTGGGACAGGGGGCGCCTGTGCAAGAGACCCAGTACTTC
many - TRBJ1-1 TRBV2 CASLFQGLKNTEAFF TGTGCCAGCCTCTTCCAGGGACTAAAGAACACTGAAGCTTTCTTT
- TRBD1 TRBJ2-7 TRBV18 CASSPLGTGLSEQYF TGTGCCAGCTCACCCCTCGGGACAGGGTTGAGTGAGCAGTACTTC
- - TRBJ2-7 TRBV25-1 CASSDTQGTLHEQYF TGTGCCAGCAGTGACACTCAGGGGACCCTCCACGAGCAGTACTTC
many TRBD1 TRBJ2-7 TRBV6-1 CASSSRTGGQAYEQYF TGTGCCAGCAGTTCTCGCACCGGTGGACAGGCCTACGAGCAGTACTTC
- - TRBJ2-6 TRBV19 CASSMTGRPSGANVLTF TGTGCCAGTAGTATGACGGGCAGGCCCTCTGGGGCCAACGTCCTGACTTTC
few TRBD2 TRBJ2-2 TRBV19 CASSISSGSSTGELFF TGTGCCAGTAGTATATCTAGCGGGAGTTCAACCGGGGAGCTGTTTTTT
many TRBD1 TRBJ1-2 TRBV18 CASSPTGGPQNYGYTF TGTGCCAGCTCCCCGACAGGGGGCCCCCAGAACTATGGCTACACCTTC
- TRBD1 TRBJ2-7 TRBV6-2/TRBV6-3 CASSYGDRGSEQYF TGTGCCAGCAGTTACGGGGACAGGGGGAGCGAGCAGTACTTC
many TRBD1 TRBJ1-2 TRBV29-1 CSVVGQGLYGYTF TGCAGCGTTGTTGGACAGGGACTCTATGGCTACACCTTC
many TRBD1 TRBJ2-3 TRBV27 CASSLYRGPNTDTQYF TGTGCCAGCAGTTTGTACAGGGGTCCCAACACAGATACGCAGTATTTT
many - TRBJ2-7 TRBV9 CASSVGQAAYEQYF TGTGCCAGCAGCGTAGGCCAGGCGGCCTACGAGCAGTACTTC
- - TRBJ1-2 TRBV6-2/TRBV6-3 CASSYTMSDYGYTF TGTGCCAGCAGTTACACAATGAGCGACTATGGCTACACCTTC
many - TRBJ2-7 TRBV11-1 CASSLAFGRGPTYEQYF TGTGCCAGCAGCTTAGCTTTTGGGCGGGGCCCCACCTACGAGCAGTACTTC
many TRBD1 TRBJ2-7 TRBV7-9 CASSPTGTGRFYEQYF TGTGCCAGCAGCCCCACAGGGACAGGGCGGTTCTACGAGCAGTACTTC
- - TRBJ2-3 TRBV7-9 CASSSPRFPSTDTQYF TGTGCCAGCAGCTCCCCCCGGTTTCCTAGCACAGATACGCAGTATTTT
- - TRBJ1-6 TRBV28 CASSLPARNSPLHF TGTGCCAGCAGTTTACCCGCCAGGAATTCACCCCTCCACTTT
- TRBD1 TRBJ2-6 TRBV28 CASMEDRGFSGANVLTF TGTGCCAGCATGGAGGACAGGGGTTTTTCTGGGGCCAACGTCCTGACTTTC
few TRBD1 TRBJ2-5 TRBV7-9 CASSLELTGLETQYF TGTGCCAGCAGCTTAGAGTTGACAGGGTTGGAGACCCAGTACTTC
many - TRBJ2-7 TRBV4-1 CASSVTQGSEQYF TGCGCCAGCAGCGTAACTCAGGGCAGCGAGCAGTACTTC
many TRBD1 TRBJ2-5 TRBV3-1 CASSTTGQGYGELETQYF TGTGCCAGCAGCACTACGGGACAGGGGTATGGTGAGTTAGAGACCCAGTACTTC
- - TRBJ1-2 TRBV20-1 CSARDHKPYGYTF TGCAGTGCTAGAGATCACAAACCCTATGGCTACACCTTC
- - TRBJ1-3 TRBV11-2 CASSRLLGNTIYF TGTGCCAGCAGCCGGTTACTTGGAAACACCATATATTTT
many - TRBJ1-6 TRBV2 CASRKGPYNSPLHF TGTGCCAGCAGGAAGGGTCCCTATAATTCACCCCTCCACTTT
few - TRBJ2-3 TRBV6-2/TRBV6-3 CASSYQGRSTDTQYF TGTGCCAGCAGTTACCAGGGGAGGAGCACAGATACGCAGTATTTT
- - TRBJ2-3 TRBV29-1 CSPKQGDTQYF TGCAGCCCGAAACAGGGCGATACGCAGTATTTT
- - TRBJ1-6 TRBV12-3/TRBV12-4 CASSLRGSYSPLHF TGTGCCAGCAGTTTAAGGGGATCCTATTCACCCCTCCACTTT
- TRBD2 TRBJ2-5 TRBV4-2 CASRNSGSGETQYF TGTGCCAGCAGAAATAGCGGGAGTGGAGAGACCCAGTACTTC
few - TRBJ2-7 TRBV27 CASSLSPTVPGEQYF TGTGCCAGCAGTTTATCTCCGACAGTCCCGGGCGAGCAGTACTTC
few - TRBJ1-2 TRBV6-5 CASSYSNARTAANYGYTF TGTGCCAGCAGTTACTCGAATGCTAGAACGGCAGCTAACTATGGCTACACCTTC
- - TRBJ2-1 TRBV25-1 CASSASGSSSYNEQFF TGTGCCAGCAGTGCCTCGGGGTCCAGCTCCTACAATGAGCAGTTCTTC
- TRBD2 TRBJ2-1 TRBV7-9 CASSSPSGRERNEQFF TGTGCCAGCAGCTCCCCGAGCGGGAGGGAGCGCAATGAGCAGTTCTTC
- TRBD2 TRBJ2-3 TRBV9 CASSAGLADFPTDTQYF TGTGCCAGCAGCGCCGGACTAGCGGACTTCCCGACAGATACGCAGTATTTT
many TRBD1 TRBJ1-1 TRBV12-3/TRBV12-4 CASSRQGAMRGTEAFF TGTGCCAGCAGTCGACAGGGGGCTATGAGGGGCACTGAAGCTTTCTTT
many TRBD2 TRBJ2-7 TRBV9 CASSVGPGGLRYEQYF TGTGCCAGCAGCGTAGGCCCGGGGGGGCTTCGCTACGAGCAGTACTTC
many - TRBJ1-1 TRBV7-8 CASSSQGSNTEAFF TGTGCCAGCAGCTCACAGGGATCGAACACTGAAGCTTTCTTT
many TRBD1 TRBJ2-1 TRBV4-2 CASSQPGQGANEQFF TGTGCCAGCAGCCAACCGGGACAGGGGGCGAATGAGCAGTTCTTC
- TRBD1 TRBJ1-1 TRBV27 CASSTGTAKLSF TGTGCCAGCAGTACCGGGACAGCCAAGCTTAGCTTT
- TRBD1 TRBJ2-7 TRBV18 CASSLGTGPAYEQYF TGTGCCAGCTCACTCGGGACAGGACCCGCCTACGAGCAGTACTTC
- - TRBJ2-1 TRBV12-3/TRBV12-4 CASSFGREDEQFF TGTGCCAGCAGTTTCGGCAGGGAAGACGAGCAGTTCTTC